The rows below give T cell receptor beta chains drawn from one sample of a study of long-term antiretroviral therapy in people with HIV. Profiling relied on immunoSEQ multiplex PCR, and the TCRdb table lists in-frame clones only, not all of them. The sample has 20,000 to 25,000 clones, around 86% seen once; the top ten hold 10% to 15%. Here the sequenced sample was unsorted PBMCs, taken 0.1 years before starting antiretroviral therapy. The origin of the receptors is a man aged 40-49 years with HIV. The CDR3 runs from the conserved cysteine through the conserved F or W. The D gene is left open where the match is weak. Rows may omit the clone size; those that give it use once, few, many or a size class.

CDR3nt: TGCGCCAGCAGCCCACAGGGGGCAACCCACGAGCAGTACTTC; CDR3aa: CASSPQGATHEQYF; d_gene: TRBD1; abundance: .; j_gene: TRBJ2-7; v_gene: TRBV5-1
CDR3nt: TGTGCCAGCAGCCAAGAAATGGGGACAGGGAATCAGCCCCAGCATTTT; CDR3aa: CASSQEMGTGNQPQHF; d_gene: TRBD1; abundance: .; j_gene: TRBJ1-5; v_gene: TRBV4-2
CDR3nt: TGTGCCAGCAGCTCGGGGACTAGCGGGGTCAGGGGGACAGATACGCAGTATTTT; CDR3aa: CASSSGTSGVRGTDTQYF; d_gene: TRBD2; abundance: .; j_gene: TRBJ2-3; v_gene: TRBV5-4
CDR3nt: TGTGCCAGCGGGATACTGGCAACCCTTAGGTACACCTTC; CDR3aa: CASGILATLRYTF; d_gene: .; abundance: .; j_gene: TRBJ1-2; v_gene: TRBV6-5
CDR3nt: TGTGCCAGCAGTGAATCTCTGGGGTCCGGGGAGCTGTTTTTT; CDR3aa: CASSESLGSGELFF; d_gene: .; abundance: .; j_gene: TRBJ2-2; v_gene: TRBV6-1
CDR3nt: TGTGCCAGCAGCGCACAACAGGGGGCGGGTGAAAAACTGTTTTTT; CDR3aa: CASSAQQGAGEKLFF; d_gene: TRBD1; abundance: .; j_gene: TRBJ1-4; v_gene: TRBV14
CDR3nt: TGTGCCAGCAGCTTTGGGACAGACTACTACACCTTC; CDR3aa: CASSFGTDYYTF; d_gene: TRBD1; abundance: few; j_gene: TRBJ1-2; v_gene: TRBV5-4
CDR3nt: TGTGCCAGCAGTCCGACAGGGGCGGGACAGCCCCAGCATTTT; CDR3aa: CASSPTGAGQPQHF; d_gene: TRBD1; abundance: .; j_gene: TRBJ1-5; v_gene: TRBV27
CDR3nt: TGTGCCATCAGTGAGCCGGGGGTCCAAGAGACCCAGTACTTC; CDR3aa: CAISEPGVQETQYF; d_gene: .; abundance: few; j_gene: TRBJ2-5; v_gene: TRBV10-3
CDR3nt: TGTGCCAGCAGCTTAAGGGGTGGACAGGGGGCTGGTGGCTACACCTTC; CDR3aa: CASSLRGGQGAGGYTF; d_gene: TRBD1; abundance: .; j_gene: TRBJ1-2; v_gene: TRBV7-2
CDR3nt: TGTGCCAGCAGCTTAGTTCAGCGGGAGATTACCTACGAGCAGTACTTC; CDR3aa: CASSLVQREITYEQYF; d_gene: TRBD2; abundance: .; j_gene: TRBJ2-7; v_gene: TRBV7-6
CDR3nt: TGTGCCAGCTCGCCCTCCTCAGTTTCAAATCAGCCCCAGCATTTT; CDR3aa: CASSPSSVSNQPQHF; d_gene: .; abundance: .; j_gene: TRBJ1-5; v_gene: TRBV18
CDR3nt: TGTGCCAGCAGCCAAAAAGCGGGAGGGCCAACCAATGAGCAGTTCTTC; CDR3aa: CASSQKAGGPTNEQFF; d_gene: TRBD2; abundance: .; j_gene: TRBJ2-1; v_gene: TRBV5-4
CDR3nt: TGTGCCACCAGCAACCTAGGAAAGAGCAATCAGCCCCAGCATTTT; CDR3aa: CATSNLGKSNQPQHF; d_gene: .; abundance: .; j_gene: TRBJ1-5; v_gene: TRBV15
CDR3nt: TGTGCCAGCAGTCCCCGAGGGCGGGGAGACACAGATACGCAGTATTTT; CDR3aa: CASSPRGRGDTDTQYF; d_gene: .; abundance: once; j_gene: TRBJ2-3; v_gene: TRBV28
CDR3nt: TGTGCCAGCAGCTTACTAGCGGGGGGGCGGGAGACCCAGTACTTC; CDR3aa: CASSLLAGGRETQYF; d_gene: TRBD2; abundance: .; j_gene: TRBJ2-5; v_gene: TRBV5-6
CDR3nt: TGTGCCAGCTCACTCGAGCTCGCCGGGGAGCTGTTTTTT; CDR3aa: CASSLELAGELFF; d_gene: .; abundance: .; j_gene: TRBJ2-2; v_gene: TRBV18
CDR3nt: TGCGCCAGCAGCCGGAAACAGAACACCGGGGAGCTGTTTTTT; CDR3aa: CASSRKQNTGELFF; d_gene: .; abundance: .; j_gene: TRBJ2-2; v_gene: TRBV4-3
CDR3nt: TGTGCCAGCTCACCAACGGGTCCCTATAGCAATCAGCCCCAGCATTTT; CDR3aa: CASSPTGPYSNQPQHF; d_gene: .; abundance: few; j_gene: TRBJ1-5; v_gene: TRBV18
CDR3nt: TGTGCCACCTCCGTGGAGCCCTATGGCTACACCTTC; CDR3aa: CATSVEPYGYTF; d_gene: .; abundance: .; j_gene: TRBJ1-2; v_gene: TRBV28
CDR3nt: TGCGCCAGCAGCTTACAAGGTAATGAGCAGTTCTTC; CDR3aa: CASSLQGNEQFF; d_gene: .; abundance: .; j_gene: TRBJ2-1; v_gene: TRBV5-1
CDR3nt: TGTGCCAGCAGTTCCAGACAGGGATCGAACGAGCAGTACTTC; CDR3aa: CASSSRQGSNEQYF; d_gene: TRBD1; abundance: .; j_gene: TRBJ2-7; v_gene: TRBV27
CDR3nt: TGTGCCAGCAGCGGGCGGGGACTAGCGGGAGACAGCACCGGGGAGCTGTTTTTT; CDR3aa: CASSGRGLAGDSTGELFF; d_gene: TRBD2; abundance: .; j_gene: TRBJ2-2; v_gene: TRBV11-3
CDR3nt: TGTGCCAGCCGATCTTGGGGGCCAGATACGCAGTATTTT; CDR3aa: CASRSWGPDTQYF; d_gene: .; abundance: .; j_gene: TRBJ2-3; v_gene: TRBV2
CDR3nt: TGTGCCAGCAGCCAAGATCTCGGTAGCGGCAATGAGCAGTTCTTC; CDR3aa: CASSQDLGSGNEQFF; d_gene: .; abundance: .; j_gene: TRBJ2-1; v_gene: TRBV4-2
CDR3nt: TGTGCCAGCAGAGCCGGGACAGGGGCCTTCTCTGGAAACACCATATATTTT; CDR3aa: CASRAGTGAFSGNTIYF; d_gene: TRBD1; abundance: .; j_gene: TRBJ1-3; v_gene: TRBV28
CDR3nt: TGTGCCAGCAGTCTTACCGGGGAGCTGTTTTTT; CDR3aa: CASSLTGELFF; d_gene: .; abundance: .; j_gene: TRBJ2-2; v_gene: TRBV7-9
CDR3nt: TGCGCCAGCAGCCAAGGTTGGGGCCCGACATACGAGCAGTACTTC; CDR3aa: CASSQGWGPTYEQYF; d_gene: .; abundance: .; j_gene: TRBJ2-7; v_gene: TRBV4-3
CDR3nt: TGTGCCAGCAGAAGACAGGGCCAGGATGGCTACACCTTC; CDR3aa: CASRRQGQDGYTF; d_gene: TRBD1; abundance: .; j_gene: TRBJ1-2; v_gene: TRBV6-1
CDR3nt: TGTGCCAGCAGTTTAGACCATAGCGGGGGGGCCGATGAGCAGTTCTTC; CDR3aa: CASSLDHSGGADEQFF; d_gene: TRBD2; abundance: .; j_gene: TRBJ2-1; v_gene: TRBV28
CDR3nt: TGTGCCAGCAGCGATGGTTCGGGGACAGGGGGGAACGAGCAGTACTTC; CDR3aa: CASSDGSGTGGNEQYF; d_gene: TRBD1; abundance: .; j_gene: TRBJ2-7; v_gene: TRBV9
CDR3nt: TGTGCCACCAGCAGAGATTTGGTCGCCTCTGGGGCCAACGTCCTGACTTTC; CDR3aa: CATSRDLVASGANVLTF; d_gene: .; abundance: .; j_gene: TRBJ2-6; v_gene: TRBV15
CDR3nt: TGTGCCAGCTCACCAGGGCCCCGCGAGCAGTACTTC; CDR3aa: CASSPGPREQYF; d_gene: .; abundance: .; j_gene: TRBJ2-7; v_gene: TRBV18
CDR3nt: TGTGCCAGTAGATCAAGGACTAGCTTGATTGAGACCCAGTACTTC; CDR3aa: CASRSRTSLIETQYF; d_gene: TRBD2; abundance: few; j_gene: TRBJ2-5; v_gene: TRBV19
CDR3nt: TGTGCCAGCAGCCTATCCTTAGGGGCACTATACACTGAAGCTTTCTTT; CDR3aa: CASSLSLGALYTEAFF; d_gene: .; abundance: .; j_gene: TRBJ1-1; v_gene: TRBV5-6
CDR3nt: TGTGCCAGCAGTCCAACCGGGACAGGGAACACTGAAGCTTTCTTT; CDR3aa: CASSPTGTGNTEAFF; d_gene: TRBD1; abundance: .; j_gene: TRBJ1-1; v_gene: TRBV28
CDR3nt: TGCGCCAGCAGCGGACGGACAGGAGGGTATGGCTACACCTTC; CDR3aa: CASSGRTGGYGYTF; d_gene: TRBD1; abundance: .; j_gene: TRBJ1-2; v_gene: TRBV4-1
CDR3nt: TGTGCCAGCAGTGACAGCCAAGAGACCCAGTACTTC; CDR3aa: CASSDSQETQYF; d_gene: .; abundance: .; j_gene: TRBJ2-5; v_gene: TRBV6-5
CDR3nt: TGTGCCAGCACTAAAGACAGGGTTGGGAGGGAGACCCAGTACTTC; CDR3aa: CASTKDRVGRETQYF; d_gene: .; abundance: .; j_gene: TRBJ2-5; v_gene: TRBV2
CDR3nt: TGTGCCAGCAGTTTCCGTGCACTCCCGCCTCCCGAGCAGTACTTC; CDR3aa: CASSFRALPPPEQYF; d_gene: .; abundance: .; j_gene: TRBJ2-7; v_gene: TRBV6-5
CDR3nt: TGTGCCAGCAGCTTAGTGGGAGATACGCAGTATTTT; CDR3aa: CASSLVGDTQYF; d_gene: .; abundance: .; j_gene: TRBJ2-3; v_gene: TRBV7-9
CDR3nt: TGTGCCAGCAGTTCCGACAGTACAACTAATGAAAAACTGTTTTTT; CDR3aa: CASSSDSTTNEKLFF; d_gene: .; abundance: .; j_gene: TRBJ1-4; v_gene: TRBV6-7
CDR3nt: TGTGCCAGCAGCTTAGATTCCGGGGGGCTTAACTATGGCTACACCTTC; CDR3aa: CASSLDSGGLNYGYTF; d_gene: .; abundance: .; j_gene: TRBJ1-2; v_gene: TRBV13
CDR3nt: TGTGCCAGCAGCATACAAGCTAACTATGGCTACACCTTC; CDR3aa: CASSIQANYGYTF; d_gene: .; abundance: .; j_gene: TRBJ1-2; v_gene: TRBV7-8
CDR3nt: TGTGCCAGCAGCTTGGGAACCGGGGGGACTAGCACAGATACGCAGTATTTT; CDR3aa: CASSLGTGGTSTDTQYF; d_gene: TRBD2; abundance: once; j_gene: TRBJ2-3; v_gene: TRBV11-3
CDR3nt: TGTGCCAGCAGTGAATGGGGAATGAACACTGAAGCTTTCTTT; CDR3aa: CASSEWGMNTEAFF; d_gene: .; abundance: .; j_gene: TRBJ1-1; v_gene: TRBV25-1
CDR3nt: TGTGCCTCCTCGGGACTAGGGGGGGATACGCAGTATTTT; CDR3aa: CASSGLGGDTQYF; d_gene: TRBD2; abundance: .; j_gene: TRBJ2-3; v_gene: TRBV10-3
CDR3nt: TGTGCCAGCAGCTGGGGACTACACGACACCGGGGAGCTGTTTTTT; CDR3aa: CASSWGLHDTGELFF; d_gene: TRBD2; abundance: .; j_gene: TRBJ2-2; v_gene: TRBV7-9
CDR3nt: TGTGCCAGCAGAGGTTTGGGACGGGGATTCGTCGAGCAGTACTTC; CDR3aa: CASRGLGRGFVEQYF; d_gene: .; abundance: .; j_gene: TRBJ2-7; v_gene: TRBV6-1
CDR3nt: TGTGCCAGTAGTATTATCATACAGGGTCAGCCCCAGCATTTT; CDR3aa: CASSIIIQGQPQHF; d_gene: .; abundance: .; j_gene: TRBJ1-5; v_gene: TRBV19
CDR3nt: TGTGCCAGCAGCCAAGAACGGTCGGGCAATTCACCCCTCCACTTT; CDR3aa: CASSQERSGNSPLHF; d_gene: .; abundance: few; j_gene: TRBJ1-6; v_gene: TRBV4-2
CDR3nt: TGTGCCAGCAGCTCACTCGGGTGGGCGGAGGAATACGAGCAGTACTTC; CDR3aa: CASSSLGWAEEYEQYF; d_gene: .; abundance: .; j_gene: TRBJ2-7; v_gene: TRBV7-8
CDR3nt: TGTGCCAGCAGTCGCGGCGGACAGGGAGAAATTTACGGCTACACCTTC; CDR3aa: CASSRGGQGEIYGYTF; d_gene: TRBD1; abundance: .; j_gene: TRBJ1-2; v_gene: TRBV28